This entry features one TCR beta chain sequence. There are a few counts of this clonotype. It has no known antigen specificity. Within one base of it there is no much larger clone, and no base qualities were kept. The data were produced on an Illumina HiSeq 2500. Quantitative 5'-RACE with molecular barcodes was the method used to prepare the TCR beta libraries. In the authors' own workflow: A new computational method, built on a probabilistic model of VDJ rearrangement, was used to identify disease-linked TCR variants. TCRdb itself trimmed the public reads at Q25 with fastp, ran MiXCR and retained productive beta chains. Each CDR3 protein appears once, grouped with its most common genes and DNA. Here the V and J calls rest on TCRdb's processing, not on the authors' analysis. The sample has 230,000 or so distinct CDR3 sequences on record, 18% of them singletons. The top ten constitute roughly a third of the sample.

This sample was taken from a study of CD8 T cells in ankylosing spondylitis (TCRdb year 2017). Context from the whole study: To find TCR variants linked to disease, the study profiled T cell receptor beta repertoires in ankylosing spondylitis patients and healthy donors. The full study cohort was made up of approximately 27 ankylosing spondylitis patients and 108 healthy donors. Peripheral blood was sampled, and synovial fluid was additionally collected from ankylosing spondylitis patients.

What the research found in general, with its limitations: A TCR beta motif of about eight highly homologous amino acid variants appeared characteristic of blood from ankylosing spondylitis patients. The disease-linked clones showed a CD8+ phenotype and occurred at relatively low frequencies in peripheral blood. Some of the motif variants had been reported before in the synovial fluid and blood of reactive arthritis patients, a finding that suggests common disease-initiation mechanisms. The disease-linked clones were reported as significantly enriched in matched synovial fluid samples from ankylosing spondylitis patients.

Sample: blood, either unsorted or a sorted T cell fraction (not recorded which). The source of this sequence is a male donor with ankylosing spondylitis or in good health (not recorded which).

In nucleotides, the sequence is TGTGCCAGCACACCCGGGACTAATCTGAACAATGAGCAGTTCTTC. Protein translation: CASTPGTNLNNEQFF. The rearrangement combines TRBV3-1 with TRBJ2-1, and TRBD2 matches 7 of the central bases. CDR1 and CDR2 (LGHDT, YNNKEL) derive from the germline V gene (reference sequence). V is trimmed back by 7 bases and J by 5 bases, and the junction contains 11 bases that no gene match accounts for. The CDR3 has 15 amino acids, counting the end cysteine and phenylalanine. This entry keeps only the CDR3 DNA: 45 bases, framed from base 1.